This T cell receptor (beta chain) was captured by sequencing in a study of blood T cell repertoires in COVID-19. Some clones are missing from TCRdb's copy, which holds only in-frame ones; the method was immunoSEQ multiplex PCR. The sample yields under 300,000 clones, about 84% seen once. The sequenced sample consisted of peripheral blood. This sequence originates from a man older than 75 with acute or convalescent COVID-19.

The CDR3 DNA follows: TGTGCCAGCAGATTGGGACAGGGGAAGAGCGCGAGGGCCCAGTACTTC. This encodes CASRLGQGKSARAQYF. The rearrangement links TRBV27 to TRBJ2-5, with TRBD1 matching 10 bases. The germline CDR1 and CDR2 sequences are MNHEY and SMNVEV (reference sequence). J gave up 9 bases and V 6 bases, and 16 bases lay outside the gene matches. The CDR3 runs 16 residues.